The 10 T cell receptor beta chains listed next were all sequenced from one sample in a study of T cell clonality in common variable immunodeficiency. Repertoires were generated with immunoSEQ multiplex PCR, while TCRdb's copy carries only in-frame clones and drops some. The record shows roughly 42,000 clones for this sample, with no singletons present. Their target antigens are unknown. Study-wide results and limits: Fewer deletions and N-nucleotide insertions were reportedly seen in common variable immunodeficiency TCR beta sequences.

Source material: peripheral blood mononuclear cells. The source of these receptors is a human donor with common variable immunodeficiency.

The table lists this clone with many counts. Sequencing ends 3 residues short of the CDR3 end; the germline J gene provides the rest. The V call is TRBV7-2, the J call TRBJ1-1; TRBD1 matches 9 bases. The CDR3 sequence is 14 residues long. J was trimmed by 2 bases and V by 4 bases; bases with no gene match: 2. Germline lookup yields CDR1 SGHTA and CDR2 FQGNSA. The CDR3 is CASSSGQGNTEAFF. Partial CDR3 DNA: TGTGCCAGCAGCTCGGGACAGGGTAACACTGAA.

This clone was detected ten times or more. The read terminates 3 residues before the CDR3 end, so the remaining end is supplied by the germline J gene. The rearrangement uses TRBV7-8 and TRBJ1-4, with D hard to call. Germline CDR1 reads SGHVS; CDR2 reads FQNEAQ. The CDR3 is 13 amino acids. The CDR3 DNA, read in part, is TGTGCCAGCAGCTTAGAAAGTGACTTGGGA. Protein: CASSLESDLG. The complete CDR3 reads CASSLESDLGLFF.

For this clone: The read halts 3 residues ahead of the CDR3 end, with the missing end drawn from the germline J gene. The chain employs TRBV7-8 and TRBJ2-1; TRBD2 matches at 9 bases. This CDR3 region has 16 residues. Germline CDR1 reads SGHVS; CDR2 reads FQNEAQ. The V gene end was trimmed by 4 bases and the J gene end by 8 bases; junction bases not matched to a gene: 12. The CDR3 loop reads CASSSAAGGPGDEQFF. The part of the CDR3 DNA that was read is TGTGCCAGCAGCTCCGCCGCGGGGGGGCCAGGCGATGAG. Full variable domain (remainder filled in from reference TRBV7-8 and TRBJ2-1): GAGVSQSPRYKVAKRGQDVALRCDPISGHVSLFWYQQALGQGPEFLTYFQNEAQLDKSGLPSDRFFAERPEGSVSTLKIQRTQQEDSAVYLCASSSAAGGPGDEQFFGPGTRLTVL.

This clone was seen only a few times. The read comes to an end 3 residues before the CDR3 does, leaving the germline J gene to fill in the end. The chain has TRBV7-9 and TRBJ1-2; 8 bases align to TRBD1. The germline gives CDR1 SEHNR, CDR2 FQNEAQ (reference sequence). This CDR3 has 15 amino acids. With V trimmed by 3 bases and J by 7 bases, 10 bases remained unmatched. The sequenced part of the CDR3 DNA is TGTGCCAGCAGCTTTAGTAGTCAGGGGGCCGGTGGC. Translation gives CASSFSSQGAGG. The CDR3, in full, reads CASSFSSQGAGGYTF.

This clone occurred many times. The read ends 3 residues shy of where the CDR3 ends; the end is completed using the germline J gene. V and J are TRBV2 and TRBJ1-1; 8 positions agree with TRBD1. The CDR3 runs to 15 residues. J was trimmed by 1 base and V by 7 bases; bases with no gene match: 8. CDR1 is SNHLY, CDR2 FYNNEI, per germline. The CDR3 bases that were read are TGTGCCAGCACAGAGGCAGGGGGCAAGAACACTGAA. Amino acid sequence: CASTEAGGKNTE. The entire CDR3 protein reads CASTEAGGKNTEAFF.

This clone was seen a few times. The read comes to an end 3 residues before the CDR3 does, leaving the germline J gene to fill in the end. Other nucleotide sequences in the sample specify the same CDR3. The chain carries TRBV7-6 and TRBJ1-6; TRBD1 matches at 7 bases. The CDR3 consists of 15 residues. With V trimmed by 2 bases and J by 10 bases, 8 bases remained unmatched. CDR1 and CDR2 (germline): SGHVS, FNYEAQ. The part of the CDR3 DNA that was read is TGTGCCAGCAGCTTATTTCCAGGGGGAGGGTCACCC. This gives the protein CASSLFPGGGSP. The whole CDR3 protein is CASSLFPGGGSPLHF. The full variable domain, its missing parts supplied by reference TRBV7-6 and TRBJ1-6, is GAGVSQSPRYKVTKRGQDVALRCDPISGHVSLYWYRQALGQGPEFLTYFNYEAQQDKSGLPNDRFSAERPEGSISTLTIQRTEQRDSAMYRCASSLFPGGGSPLHFGNGTRLTVT.

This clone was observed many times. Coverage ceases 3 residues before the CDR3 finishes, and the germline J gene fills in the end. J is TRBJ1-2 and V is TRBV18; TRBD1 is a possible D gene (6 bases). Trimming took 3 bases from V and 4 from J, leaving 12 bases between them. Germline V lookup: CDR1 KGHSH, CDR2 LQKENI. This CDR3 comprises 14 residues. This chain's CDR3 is CASSPKGDGYGYTF. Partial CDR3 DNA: TGTGCCAGCTCACCTAAGGGGGACGGCTATGGC. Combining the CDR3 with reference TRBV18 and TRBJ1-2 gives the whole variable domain NAGVMQNPRHLVRRRGQEARLRCSPMKGHSHVYWYRQLPEEGLKFMVYLQKENIIDESGMPKERFSAEFPKEGPSILRIQQVVRGDSAAYFCASSPKGDGYGYTFGSGTRLTVV.

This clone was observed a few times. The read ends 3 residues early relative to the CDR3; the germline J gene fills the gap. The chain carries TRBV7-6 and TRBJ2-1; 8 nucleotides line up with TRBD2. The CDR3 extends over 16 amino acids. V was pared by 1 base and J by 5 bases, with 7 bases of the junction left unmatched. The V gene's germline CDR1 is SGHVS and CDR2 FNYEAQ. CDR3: CASSLVAGAGDNEQFF. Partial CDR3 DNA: TGTGCCAGCAGCTTAGTGGCGGGAGCGGGGGACAATGAG.

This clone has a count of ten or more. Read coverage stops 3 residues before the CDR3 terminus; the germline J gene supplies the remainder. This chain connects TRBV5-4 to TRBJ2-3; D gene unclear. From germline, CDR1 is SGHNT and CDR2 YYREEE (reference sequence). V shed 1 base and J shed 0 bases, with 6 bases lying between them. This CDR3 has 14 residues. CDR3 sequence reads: CASSLSGSTDTQYF. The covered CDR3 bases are TGTGCCAGCAGCTTGTCCGGGAGCACAGATACG.

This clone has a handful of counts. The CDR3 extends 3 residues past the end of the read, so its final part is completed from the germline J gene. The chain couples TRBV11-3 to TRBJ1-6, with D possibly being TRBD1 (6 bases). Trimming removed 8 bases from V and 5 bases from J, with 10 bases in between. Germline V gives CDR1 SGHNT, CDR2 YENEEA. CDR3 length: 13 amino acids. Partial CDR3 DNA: TGTGCCAGCGCCCAGGGGAATAATTCACCC. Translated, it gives CASAQGNNSP. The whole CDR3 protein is CASAQGNNSPLHF.